Given below is one T cell receptor (beta chain) in context. The antigen this receptor binds is unknown. Qualities for individual bases were not recorded, and no much larger clone is one base off. V has 6 bases trimmed and J has 4 bases trimmed; junction bases matching no gene number 6. From the germline V gene, CDR1 is MNHEY and CDR2 is SVGAGI. CDR3 length: 15 amino acids, cysteine to phenylalanine. Only the CDR3 region is kept as DNA, spanning 45 bases read in frame from base 1. The data stem from a study of Ad26.COV2.S vaccination and SARS-CoV-2 variants (TCRdb year 2021). General notes on the study: Vaccine-arm donors were drawn from COV1001, a multicentre, randomized, double-blind, placebo-controlled phase I-IIa trial of Ad26.COV2.S in healthy adults. Dosing of Ad26.COV2.S was intramuscular, at either 5x10^10 or 1x10^11 viral particles, delivered as one shot or as two shots spaced 56 days apart. The specificity and breadth of SARS-CoV-2-reactive T cell receptors after Ad26.COV2.S vaccination were assessed by TCRbeta repertoire sequencing. A total of 32 samples were included in the TCR-sequenced set, comprising around 19 Ad26.COV2.S vaccine recipients, 5 placebo recipients and 8 SARS-CoV-2 convalescent individuals. Participants in the trial were split at random into five groups of five each, receiving low-dose or high-dose Ad26.COV2.S once or twice, or else placebo on both occasions. Investigators did not know the trial group allocation while performing experiments and assessing outcomes. What the authors observed across the whole study: It was noted by the authors that total T cell responses may have been underestimated by the TCR breadth and depth analyses. The study lacked the statistical power to compare responses across vaccine doses or regimens. Ad26.COV2.S recipients had higher spike-specific TCR breadth than placebo recipients (P = 0.0014). After vaccination, substantial breadth of spike-specific CD8+ and CD4+ T cell responses was reported. Vaccine and placebo recipients had comparable non-spike TCR breadth, which fits with the vaccine containing only spike.

This specimen's treatment or condition label, per the study, means: 15 to 20 received Ad26.COV2.S at low or high dose, single or two shots; 5 received placebo; per-sample allocation not given. Repertoires of vaccine and placebo recipients were sequenced from samples taken on day 63 after the first injection. Between 29 July and 7 August 2020, Cohort 1b enrolled fewer than 30 adults aged 18-55 years at one site in Boston, USA. As a vaccine, Ad26.COV2.S was a replication-incompetent adenovirus type 26 vector that expressed a prefusion-stabilized SARS-CoV-2 spike protein derived from the original Wuhan strain. The immunoSEQ Assay was used to sequence TCRbeta CDR3 regions. After extraction, genomic DNA underwent amplification by bias-controlled multiplex PCR, followed by high-throughput sequencing. Turning to the authors' computational methods: To quantify the absolute abundance of every unique TCRbeta CDR3 region, sequences were collapsed and filtered. T cell fraction was estimated by normalizing TCRbeta template counts to usable DNA, with usable DNA measured through amplification of reference genes found in all nucleated cells. Repertoire TCRs were annotated as SARS-CoV-2-specific by exact matching of V gene, CDR3 amino acid sequence and J gene to a known reactive TCR set. The reference SARS-CoV-2 TCR set came from MIRA and was filtered for enrichment in COVID-19-positive ImmuneCODE repertoires, removing public or cross-reactive TCRs. Using the MIRA antigens, annotated TCRs were further analysed by specific ORF or by position within an ORF. Breadth was defined as annotated unique rearrangements over total unique productive rearrangements; depth was the summed frequency of those rearrangements. Two-sided Wilcoxon rank-sum tests were used to compare TCR breadth between groups. This immuneACCESS table, as held by TCRdb, lists in-frame sequences with V and J called but not all clones. Of the missing ones, under half trace to an unresolved V gene in checked studies; the others have no known cause. The DNA was the basis for D and trimming; V, J and clone size are from that table. Within this sample are 300,000 to 400,000 clones, with 75% to 90% of them counted one time only. The top ten hold 4.5% to 5.5% of the sample.

The chain was built from TRBV6-5 and TRBJ2-6, with 7 bases in between that match TRBD1. Sample: peripheral blood, taken in a trial of Ad26.COV2.S vaccine versus placebo. This TCR came from a person between 18 and 65 years old who received the Ad26.COV2.S COVID-19 vaccine or a placebo. For the CDR3, the sequence is CASSRDRAGANVLTF. The nucleotides read TGTGCCAGCAGCCGTGACAGGGCGGGGGCCAACGTCCTGACTTTC.